This section outlines one T cell receptor beta chain sequence together with its context. The table lists this clonotype with many counts. Which antigen it targets is not known. Base qualities are missing; no much larger clone stands one base away. The data belong to a study of T cells in Graves' hyperthyroidism and ophthalmopathy (dated by TCRdb to between 2018 and 2021). Regarding the study in general: Peripheral blood was sampled at the time of initial diagnosis, prior to any treatment. To identify TCR V-J signatures that set the groups apart, the researchers used a discovery cohort of about a hundred patients, made up of roughly 45 with Graves' ophthalmopathy and 57 with stable Graves' hyperthyroidism. Prospective prediction of ophthalmopathy was tested in an independent validation cohort consisting of fewer than 20 hyperthyroidism patients and around 16 patients who later progressed to ophthalmopathy. The roughly 90 discovery patients were divided at random into training and test sets in a 7:3 ratio. In addition, the study compared T-cell repertoires in thyroid tissue and in blood from roughly 6 Graves' hyperthyroidism patients. Following sampling, methimazole starting at 30 mg daily was given to hyperthyroidism patients, and high-dose intravenous methylprednisolone was given to ophthalmopathy patients. According to the paper, TCR Vbeta CDR3 sequencing was carried out on about 140 peripheral blood samples, which came from about 45 ophthalmopathy, fewer than 80 hyperthyroidism and 17 progressor patients. Results the study describes overall, beyond this receptor: Most expanded thyroid clonotypes (frequency above 0.001) were also found in blood, which suggests that blood repertoires may mirror thyroid immune responses. Sample size was not statistically predetermined, and blinding of investigators to group allocation was not performed. In validation, the model predicted progression to ophthalmopathy with over 60% sensitivity and approximately 74% specificity, a median of about 6 months before onset. In cross-validation, a model built on a 13 V-J signature told ophthalmopathy apart from stable hyperthyroidism with approximately 90% sensitivity and roughly 83% specificity, and in testing the same model reached 80%/75%.

Hyperthyroidism patients were aged 18 to 65 years and newly diagnosed, with disease duration of less than 2 months. Exclusion was applied to patients with uncontrolled infections, other autoimmune diseases, pregnancy or lactation. Clinical symptoms, serum thyroxine and TRAb, thyroid ultrasound, and orbital computed tomography formed the basis for the diagnoses. For progressor patients, blood was drawn at the first diagnosis of hyperthyroidism, before any ophthalmopathy symptoms had appeared. PBMCs were separated from roughly 10 ml of fresh peripheral blood using Ficoll-Paque density gradient centrifugation. Patients classed as progressors first received a Graves' hyperthyroidism diagnosis and then went on to develop ophthalmopathy during follow-up. Total RNA was extracted with Trizol reagent, and quality was checked on an Agilent 2100 Bioanalyzer. Amplification of TCR beta CDR3 regions was carried out from RNA transcripts. The TCR CDR3 was subjected to a first round of RT-PCR using the HTBI primer set and the Qiagen OneStep RT-PCR kit. Libraries were constructed in a second round of multiplex PCR, after which size selection and purification were performed. Sequencing of the libraries was done on an Illumina HiSeq2000 using paired-end 100 bp reads. Regarding the original processing steps: Raw data were processed with SOAPnuke, discarding reads with adapters, uncalled bases, mean Phred below 15, or no exact constant-primer or identifier match. High-quality paired reads were merged with COPE v1.2.5, and unique nucleotide sequences were defined as clonotypes. MiTCR v1.1 was used to align the clonotypes against IMGT TRBV, TRBD and TRBJ reference segments. Analysis was restricted to V-J combinations with a frequency above 0.0001, which covered roughly 99% of repertoires. The TCS score was defined as F50 (clonal expansion) divided by E x V (chaos), with BLOSUM62-based TCRdist calculated between CDR3 peptides within each V-J. Welch's t-statistics and random forest reduced approximately 520 V-J features to roughly 13, which were used in a naive Bayes classifier (R e1071). TCRdb's own reprocessing of the public reads used fastp at Q25 and MiXCR and kept productive beta chains. Every entry covers one CDR3 protein and lists the most common genes and DNA from its rows. These V and J calls are TCRdb output, not the study's own analysis. This sample lists about 300,000 distinct CDR3 sequences; around 25% were detected once. Jointly, the top ten make up approximately 30% of the sample.

Its CDR3 holds 13 amino acids, cysteine through phenylalanine. Just the 39-base CDR3 DNA is kept, in frame starting at base 1. CDR1 and CDR2, per the germline V gene, are KGHSH and LQKENI. The germline ends are 5 bases apart after V is trimmed by 1 base and J by 2 bases. This sequence originates from a man aged 35-49 years with Graves' hyperthyroidism that later progressed to Graves' ophthalmopathy. Sequences were obtained from blood. The chain couples TRBV18 to TRBJ2-5, with an unclear D gene assignment. The DNA sequence is TGTGCCAGCTCACCACGGGATCAAGAGACCCAGTACTTC. Translated, this is CASSPRDQETQYF.